A single sample is the source of the 30 T cell receptor beta chains below, sequenced in a study of T cell clones after liver transplantation. Clones were read by immunoSEQ multiplex PCR, and TCRdb kept only the in-frame ones, dropping some. This sample has some 45,000 clones, with roughly 84% found just once. The sample here was CD4+ T cells from blood, taken 24 months after liver transplant. These TCRs come from a human patient who received a liver transplant. Some T cells may be provided by the graft donor.

CDR3 sequence: CASSLEGDTEAFF. The CDR3 region has the DNA TGTGCCAGCAGCTTAGAAGGGGACACTGAAGCTTTCTTT. V is TRBV7-2 and J is TRBJ1-1; D might be TRBD1 (5 bases). The CDR3 consists of 13 residues. V lost 1 base to trimming and J lost 3 bases, with 6 bases between them. CDR1 and CDR2 from the germline V gene are SGHTA and FQGNSA.

This chain connects TRBV27 to TRBJ2-7; 14 bases line up with TRBD2. With 6 bases clipped from V and 7 bases from J, the junction kept 5 bases outside the gene matches. Germline V gene sequence: CDR1 MNHEY, CDR2 SMNVEV (reference sequence). This CDR3 comprises 14 residues. CDR3 protein: CASRRLAGGGEQYF. In DNA, the CDR3 is TGTGCCAGCAGAAGACTAGCGGGAGGGGGGGAGCAGTACTTC.

V and J are TRBV6-1 and TRBJ1-1; 8 nucleotides agree with TRBD1. The CDR3 loop spans 15 amino acids. Germline V lookup: CDR1 MNHNS, CDR2 SASEGT. J lost 1 base, V lost 4 bases, and 5 bases had no gene match. The CDR3 sequence: CASSGLDRANTEAFF. CDR3 in DNA: TGTGCCAGCAGTGGTTTGGACAGGGCGAACACTGAAGCTTTCTTT.

This clone has more than one count but fewer than ten. The chain employs TRBV30 and TRBJ1-3; D is ambiguous. Trimming cost V 5 bases and J 2 bases, with 10 bases left between them. Looked up from germline, CDR1 is GTSNPN and CDR2 is SVGIG (reference sequence). The CDR3 loop spans 13 amino acids. CDR3 DNA: TGTGCCTGGGGGAGGGCAGCTGGAAACACCATATATTTT. Encoded protein: CAWGRAAGNTIYF.

The chain links TRBV13 to TRBJ2-7, with D uncertain. Germline V gives CDR1 PRHDT, CDR2 FYEKMQ (reference sequence). Trimming took off 5 bases at V and 3 bases at J, with 17 bases between the two ends. The CDR3 sequence is 15 residues long. The CDR3 sequence is CASSPNSNFIYEQYF. CDR3 DNA sequence: TGTGCCAGCAGCCCCAACAGTAATTTCATCTACGAGCAGTACTTC.

V and J are TRBV6-6 and TRBJ2-7; 9 bases match TRBD2. Germline V gene lookup returns CDR1 MNHNY and CDR2 SVGAGI (reference sequence). This CDR3 contains 13 residues. The ends lost 5 bases at V and 6 bases at J; junction bases unmatched: 5. CDR3 protein: CASSPGLAREQYF. The CDR3 region has the DNA TGTGCCAGCAGTCCCGGACTAGCGCGCGAGCAGTACTTC.

The chain employs TRBV5-5 and TRBJ1-3; D is uncertain. Between the trimmed V and J ends, which lost 0 bases and 0 bases, there was a span of 4 bases. The CDR3 sequence is 14 residues long. Germline values: CDR1 SGHKS, CDR2 YYEKEE (reference sequence). The CDR3 is CASSLEVSGNTIYF. The CDR3, as DNA: TGTGCCAGCAGCTTGGAGGTCTCTGGAAACACCATATATTTT.

The chain is built from TRBV7-6 and TRBJ1-2; 8 bases map to TRBD1. The germline V gene encodes CDR1 SGHVS and CDR2 FNYEAQ. CDR3 size: 16 residues. The V segment lost 0 bases and the J segment 7 bases; nucleotides outside the gene matches: 10. The CDR3 reads CASSLARTGMASGYTF. The CDR3 DNA is TGTGCCAGCAGCTTAGCAAGGACAGGGATGGCCTCTGGCTACACCTTC.

V gene TRBV5-1 combines with J gene TRBJ2-3; 9 nucleotides line up with TRBD2. The CDR3 covers 15 residues. Germline V CDR1 and CDR2: SGHRS, YFSETQ. Losses at the gene ends were 0 bases for V and 3 bases for J; bases not matched to a gene: 2. The CDR3 loop is CASSLVLAGTDTQYF. Here the CDR3 DNA reads TGCGCCAGCAGCTTGGTTCTAGCGGGGACAGATACGCAGTATTTT.

The chain links TRBV19 to TRBJ2-1; TRBD1 agrees at 9 bases. The CDR3 has 14 amino acids. V lost 8 bases, J lost 10 bases, and 12 bases stayed unmatched. Germline V CDR1 and CDR2: LNHDA, SQIVND (reference sequence). The chain's CDR3 is CASRPGQGLGEQFF. CDR3 DNA sequence: TGTGCCAGTCGCCCGGGACAGGGATTGGGGGAGCAGTTCTTC.

The chain recombines TRBV7-6 with TRBJ2-1; possible D gene TRBD2, 5 bases. CDR3 length: 15 residues. V was cut by 2 bases and J by 5 bases, with 13 bases left in between. Germline assignment: CDR1 SGHVS and CDR2 FNYEAQ. The CDR3 DNA reads as TGTGCCAGCAGCTTACTAGTCACGGGAAACAATGAGCAGTTCTTC. Its translation: CASSLLVTGNNEQFF.

The chain employs TRBV2 and TRBJ2-2; D is possibly TRBD1 (5 bases). Per the germline V gene, CDR1 is SNHLY and CDR2 is FYNNEI. The CDR3 is 13 amino acids. V was shortened by 0 bases and J by 6 bases, with 5 bases between the two germline ends. The CDR3 sequence is CASSEARAGELFF. The CDR3 nucleotides read TGTGCCAGCAGTGAAGCCAGGGCCGGGGAGCTGTTTTTT. Drawing the rest from reference TRBV2 and TRBJ2-2, the complete variable domain is EPEVTQTPSHQVTQMGQEVILRCVPISNHLYFYWYRQILGQKVEFLVSFYNNEISEKSEIFDDQFSVERPDGSNFTLKIRSTKLEDSAMYFCASSEARAGELFFGEGSRLTVL.

The chain uses TRBV6-1 and TRBJ1-2, with 12 bases fitting TRBD1. The V gene end was trimmed by 8 bases and the J gene end by 7 bases; junction bases not matched to a gene: 8. This CDR3 has 14 residues. CDR1 is MNHNS and CDR2 is SASEGT in the germline V gene. The DNA of the CDR3 is TGTGCCAGCCGCTCCGGGACAGGGGGCGTTGGCTACACCTTC. It translates to CASRSGTGGVGYTF.

This clone was observed once. Written as DNA, the CDR3 is TGCGCCAGCAGCTACAGGGGGCCGGAGACCCAGTACTTC. Translated: CASSYRGPETQYF. V and J are TRBV5-1 and TRBJ2-5, with 9 bases matching TRBD1. CDR3 length: 13 residues. Per germline, CDR1 SGHRS and CDR2 YFSETQ. Unmatched junction bases numbered 2, after V lost 3 bases and J lost 5 bases.

This rearrangement joins TRBV5-1 to TRBJ2-7, with no clear D. V dropped 1 base and J dropped 2 bases, with 13 bases sitting between them. Per the germline V gene, CDR1 is SGHRS and CDR2 is YFSETQ. The CDR3 is 15 residues long. This CDR3 is CASSLWGTPTYEQYF. As DNA, the CDR3 is TGCGCCAGCAGCTTGTGGGGAACCCCCACCTACGAGCAGTACTTC.

V usage is TRBV5-4 and J usage is TRBJ2-5; maybe TRBD1 (5 bases). Trimming removed 1 base from V and 1 base from J, with 11 bases in between. Germline V lookup: CDR1 SGHNT, CDR2 YYREEE (reference sequence). The CDR3 runs to 15 residues. The CDR3 region has the DNA TGTGCCAGCAGCTTGTATCAGGGTCTCCAAGAGACCCAGTACTTC. This translates into CASSLYQGLQETQYF. Full variable domain (outside the CDR3, taken from reference TRBV5-4 and TRBJ2-5): ETGVTQSPTHLIKTRGQQVTLRCSSQSGHNTVSWYQQALGQGPQFIFQYYREEENGRGNFPPRFSGLQFPNYSSELNVNALELDDSALYLCASSLYQGLQETQYFGPGTRLLVL.

V is TRBV15 and J is TRBJ2-2; 8 positions match TRBD1. With V trimmed by 9 bases and J by 4 bases, 16 bases remained unmatched. The CDR3 length is 17 residues. Germline V gene lookup returns CDR1 LNHNV and CDR2 YYDKDF (reference sequence). CDR3 region: CATRYQAQGAGTGELFF. The CDR3 region has the DNA TGTGCCACTCGGTACCAGGCCCAGGGGGCGGGCACCGGGGAGCTGTTTTTT. Using reference TRBV15 and TRBJ2-2 for the parts outside the CDR3, the full variable domain is DAMVIQNPRYQVTQFGKPVTLSCSQTLNHNVMYWYQQKSSQAPKLLFHYYDKDFNNEADTPDNFQSRRPNTSFCFLDIRSPGLGDTAMYLCATRYQAQGAGTGELFFGEGSRLTVL.

V usage is TRBV7-8 and J usage is TRBJ1-5, with D possibly being TRBD1 (5 bases). Germline V gene sequence: CDR1 SGHVS, CDR2 FQNEAQ. The CDR3 length is 13 residues. Trimming took 8 bases from V and 2 from J, leaving 10 bases between them. Written as DNA, the CDR3 is TGTGCCAGCGCCCGGGGGGGCAATCAGCCCCAGCATTTT. Protein sequence: CASARGGNQPQHF.

The rearrangement uses TRBV7-9 and TRBJ2-7; 7 nucleotides align to TRBD2. J lost 2 bases, V lost 0 bases, and 7 bases had no gene match. Germline V gives CDR1 SEHNR, CDR2 FQNEAQ (reference sequence). This CDR3 spans 16 amino acids. The CDR3 loop reads CASSLAFSGKPYEQYF. The CDR3 nucleotides are TGTGCCAGCAGCTTAGCCTTCAGCGGGAAACCCTACGAGCAGTACTTC.

The V gene is TRBV9, the J gene TRBJ2-5; unclear D gene. The length of the CDR3 is 16 residues. Germline-derived CDR1 and CDR2 are SGDLS and YYNGEE. The V end was cut by 4 bases, the J end by 5 bases, with 21 bases between. The CDR3 DNA follows: TGTGCCAGCAGCCCGCGAGCCCGGACCGAGAGGGAGACCCAGTACTTC. The encoded protein is CASSPRARTERETQYF.

The genes are TRBV7-6 and TRBJ2-3; tentatively, D is TRBD1 (5 bases). This CDR3 spans 16 amino acids. Trimming pared 5 bases from V and 4 bases from J, leaving 19 bases between. The germline V gene has CDR1 SGHVS and CDR2 FNYEAQ. The CDR3 DNA reads TGTGCCAGCAGCCTGGCGAAGGGCAGGGTAGCAGATACGCAGTATTTT. This translates into CASSLAKGRVADTQYF.

The chain is built from TRBV27 and TRBJ2-1; 13 nucleotides agree with TRBD2. The CDR3 length is 17 residues. After removal of 7 bases from V and 4 bases from J, the junction contained 10 bases not matched to a gene. Looked up from germline, CDR1 is MNHEY and CDR2 is SMNVEV (reference sequence). The chain's CDR3 is CASKGLAGVGIYNEQFF. Here the CDR3 DNA reads TGTGCCAGCAAAGGACTAGCGGGAGTAGGTATTTACAATGAGCAGTTCTTC.

This clone was seen a few times. The chain links TRBV4-1 to TRBJ2-1; 7 nucleotides align to TRBD2. This CDR3 is built from 19 residues. V shed 1 base, J shed 7 bases, and the junction held 19 bases outside the gene matches. From germline, CDR1 is MGHRA and CDR2 YSYEKL. DNA of the CDR3: TGCGCCAGCAGCCAAGTACGTACTAGCGCGCGGAAAATCGGGAATGAGCAGTTCTTC. It is translated as CASSQVRTSARKIGNEQFF.

J is TRBJ2-7 and V is TRBV19; D may be TRBD1 (7 bases). Germline V gene lookup returns CDR1 LNHDA and CDR2 SQIVND (reference sequence). The V end lost 4 bases, the J end lost 1 base, and 14 bases lay between the germline ends. The CDR3 loop spans 15 amino acids. The CDR3 sequence: CASSTTGTGSYEQYF. The CDR3, as DNA: TGTGCCAGTAGTACGACAGGGACTGGATCCTACGAGCAGTACTTC.

The chain links TRBV28 to TRBJ2-7; unclear D gene. This CDR3 has 14 amino acids. Germline lookup yields CDR1 MDHEN and CDR2 SYDVKM. Trimming shortened V by 6 bases and J by 5 bases, and 17 bases separated the two germline ends. The CDR3 region has the DNA TGTGCCAGCAGAGAACTGACTCAGGTTCACGAGCAGTACTTC. It specifies CASRELTQVHEQYF.

For the CDR3, the DNA is TGCGCCAGCAGCCAAGGGGAGAACAGGGGTTCACCCCTCCACTTT. Translating gives CASSQGENRGSPLHF. The rearrangement uses TRBV4-3 and TRBJ1-6; TRBD1 agrees at 7 bases. J lost 9 bases, V lost 1 base, and 6 bases had no gene match. Germline lookup yields CDR1 LGHNA and CDR2 YSLEER. The CDR3 covers 15 residues.

J is TRBJ1-3 and V is TRBV5-5; TRBD1 matches 9 bases. V was pared by 2 bases and J by 4 bases, with 1 base of the junction left unmatched. Germline loops: CDR1 SGHKS, CDR2 YYEKEE (reference sequence). The CDR3 is 14 residues long. The CDR3 loop reads CASSFGTGGNTIYF. The DNA for the CDR3 is TGTGCCAGCAGCTTTGGGACAGGGGGAAACACCATATATTTT.

The rearrangement links TRBV18 to TRBJ1-6; TRBD1 is a possible D gene (5 bases). V lost 4 bases to trimming and J lost 6 bases, with 19 bases between them. CDR1 is KGHSH, CDR2 LQKENI, per germline. The CDR3 loop spans 17 amino acids. This chain's CDR3 is CASSQETAGRSNSPLHF. The DNA for the CDR3 is TGTGCCAGCTCACAAGAAACGGCAGGGAGATCTAATTCACCCCTCCACTTT. The full variable domain, with the rest looked up from reference TRBV18 and TRBJ1-6, is NAGVMQNPRHLVRRRGQEARLRCSPMKGHSHVYWYRQLPEEGLKFMVYLQKENIIDESGMPKERFSAEFPKEGPSILRIQQVVRGDSAAYFCASSQETAGRSNSPLHFGNGTRLTVT.

The chain recombines TRBV4-1 with TRBJ1-5; tentative D call: TRBD1 (5 bases). The V end was cut by 4 bases, the J end by 2 bases, with 12 bases between. The germline CDR1 and CDR2 sequences are MGHRA and YSYEKL. CDR3 length equals 15 residues. The CDR3 coding sequence is TGCGCCAGCAGCCTCCGGGACGATGGCAATCAGCCCCAGCATTTT. It yields the protein CASSLRDDGNQPQHF.

The V gene is TRBV5-6, the J gene TRBJ1-2, with D unclear. V shed 0 bases and J shed 6 bases, with 9 bases lying between them. Germline loops: CDR1 SGHDT, CDR2 YYEEEE. The CDR3 is 13 amino acids. The DNA of the CDR3 is TGTGCCAGCAGCTTGGTGGGTTTAGATGGCTACACCTTC. Protein: CASSLVGLDGYTF.